This TCR beta chain originates from a study of CD8 T cells in Susac syndrome. cDNA came from about 0.46 to 1 ug RNA primed by random hexamers. One entry per CDR3 protein results from TCRdb running MiXCR on the immunoSEQ multiplex PCR reads. The table shows 150,000 to 200,000 distinct CDR3 sequences, with about 91% occurring only once. V lost 5 bases, J lost 7 bases, and 12 bases lay in between. There are 13 residues in the CDR3. From germline, CDR1 is MNHEY and CDR2 SVGAGI. Healthy donors were controls matched for age and sex. The receptor comes from a human donor in good health. The sequenced sample was CD4+ T cells from PBMCs. The chain joins TRBV6-5 to TRBJ2-1; D is possibly TRBD2 (6 bases). The CDR3 nucleotides read TGTGCCAGCAGTCCCGGGACTCCAAATGAGCAGTTCTTC. Translating gives CASSPGTPNEQFF.